A single sample gave rise to the 10 T cell receptor beta chains below, sequenced in a study of blood T cell repertoires in COVID-19. Profiling relied on immunoSEQ multiplex PCR, and the TCRdb table lists in-frame clones only, not all of them. This sample has approximately 110,000 clones, with about 89% found just once. The sample comprised peripheral blood. The receptors stem from a man aged 40-50 years with acute or convalescent COVID-19.

J is TRBJ1-6 and V is TRBV4-1; 8 bases align to TRBD1. The CDR3 is 18 residues long. The V gene end was trimmed by 0 bases and the J gene end by 2 bases; junction bases not matched to a gene: 6. Germline V gene data show CDR1 as MGHRA and CDR2 as YSYEKL. The CDR3 coding sequence is TGCGCCAGCAGCCAAGATTCGGCAGGGGGCACCTATAATTCACCCCTCCACTTT. Translation: CASSQDSAGGTYNSPLHF.

The rearrangement links TRBV3-1 (or the pseudogene TRBV3-2) to TRBJ2-7, with TRBD2 identical over 8 bases. V lost 1 base, J lost 3 bases, and 5 bases stayed unmatched. The CDR3 extends over 15 amino acids. Germline V gene lookup returns CDR1 LGHDT and CDR2 YNNKEL (reference sequence). CDR3 amino acids: CASSQGAAGVYEQYF. The CDR3 nucleotides read TGTGCCAGCAGCCAAGGGGCAGCGGGAGTCTACGAGCAGTACTTC.

The chain employs TRBV7-2 and TRBJ1-1, with a tentative D call TRBD1 (5 bases). Between the trimmed V and J ends, which lost 7 bases and 2 bases, there was a span of 14 bases. CDR1 and CDR2 (germline): SGHTA, FQGNSA. The CDR3 contains 14 residues. For the CDR3, the DNA is TGTGCCAGCACCGGACATTCCCGAAACACTGAAGCTTTCTTT. Protein: CASTGHSRNTEAFF.

J is TRBJ2-5 and V is TRBV11-3, with 12 bases aligning to TRBD2. The CDR3 loop spans 16 amino acids. J lost 2 bases, V lost 5 bases, and 6 bases had no gene match. Germline V lookup: CDR1 SGHNT, CDR2 YENEEA. The DNA for the CDR3 is TGTGCCAGCAGCCCCGGGACTAGCGGGCCTCAAGAGACCCAGTACTTC. Protein product: CASSPGTSGPQETQYF.

This clone was seen a single time. J is TRBJ2-2 and V is TRBV3-1 (or the pseudogene TRBV3-2); TRBD1 aligns across 7 bases. The CDR3 loop spans 15 amino acids. With V trimmed by 0 bases and J by 7 bases, 5 bases remained unmatched. Germline V CDR1 and CDR2: LGHDT, YNNKEL (reference sequence). The CDR3 region is CASSQDRGMGGELFF. The CDR3 coding sequence is TGTGCCAGCAGCCAAGACAGGGGGATGGGCGGGGAGCTGTTTTTT.

The chain carries TRBV2 and TRBJ1-2; TRBD1 matches 7 bases. The CDR3 runs to 14 residues. V trimming: 4 bases; J trimming: 8 bases; junction bases outside the gene matches: 10. The germline gives CDR1 SNHLY, CDR2 FYNNEI. The CDR3 protein is CASSVGTVPGGYTF. For the CDR3, the DNA is TGTGCCAGCAGTGTAGGGACAGTCCCAGGCGGCTACACCTTC.

This rearrangement joins TRBV7-8 to TRBJ1-1, with D perhaps TRBD1 (6 bases). Germline V gene sequence: CDR1 SGHVS, CDR2 FQNEAQ. V lost 5 bases, J lost 1 base, and 8 bases lay in between. The CDR3 spans 13 residues. The CDR3 DNA follows: TGTGCCAGCAGCCCGACAGGGAACACTGAAGCTTTCTTT. Protein: CASSPTGNTEAFF.

This clone was observed a few times. The CDR3 nucleotides read TGTGCCAGCAGCTTGAAGGGGTACCGTCTTGGAAACACCATATATTTT. Translating it yields CASSLKGYRLGNTIYF. The rearrangement joins TRBV5-6 to TRBJ1-3; D perhaps matches TRBD1 (5 bases). Germline V gene sequence: CDR1 SGHDT, CDR2 YYEEEE. This CDR3 region has 16 residues. V was pared by 1 base and J by 3 bases, with 14 bases between.

The chain uses TRBV6-5 and TRBJ2-5; 8 nucleotides line up with TRBD1. Germline CDR1 MNHEY, CDR2 SVGAGI. J was trimmed by 5 bases and V by 6 bases; bases with no gene match: 5. This CDR3 spans 13 amino acids. CDR3 DNA: TGTGCCAGCAGGCTGACAGGGGAGGAGACCCAGTACTTC. This sequence encodes CASRLTGEETQYF.

The chain employs TRBV5-1 and TRBJ1-3; 8 bases are shared with TRBD1. This CDR3 is built from 16 residues. Losses at the gene ends were 3 bases for V and 0 bases for J; bases not matched to a gene: 5. Germline CDR1 and CDR2: SGHRS and YFSETQ. CDR3 coding DNA: TGCGCCAGCAGCTCCCAAGGACAGGGCTCTGGAAACACCATATATTTT. Its protein is CASSSQGQGSGNTIYF. Full variable domain (remainder filled in from reference TRBV5-1 and TRBJ1-3): KAGVTQTPRYLIKTRGQQVTLSCSPISGHRSVSWYQQTPGQGLQFLFEYFSETQRNKGNFPGRFSGRQFSNSRSEMNVSTLELGDSALYLCASSSQGQGSGNTIYFGEGSWLTVV.